This T cell receptor beta chain originates from a study of T cells in tuberculosis. Study summary: Blood was taken before or within 7 days of anti-tuberculosis therapy.

Time point in this sample: new active TB diagnosis, blood taken before or within 7 days of starting treatment. Confirmation came from sputum smear and/or culture positivity for M. tuberculosis. Each clinical donor contributed on average approximately 93,000 T cells from unsorted cryopreserved PBMC. Study findings and constraints: A GMM-specific repertoire classifier reached approximately 84% accuracy, AUROC about 0.9.

Comment on this clone: Antigen unknown.

Method: immunoSEQ multiplex PCR; TCRdb's copy keeps in-frame clones and lacks some. The sample has around 40,000 clones, approximately 94% seen once. This CDR3 is built from 16 residues. The germline CDR1 and CDR2 sequences are LGHNA and YNFKEQ. V lost 3 bases and J lost 1, with 10 bases in between. V gene TRBV4-2 combines with J gene TRBJ2-6, with a weak D call TRBD1 (5 bases). The clonotype comes from an adult with tuberculosis. The material sequenced was PBMCs, taken at tuberculosis diagnosis. The CDR3 region has the DNA TGTGCCAGCAGCCAGGACATTAATTCTGGGGCCAACGTCCTGACTTTC. Its translation: CASSQDINSGANVLTF.